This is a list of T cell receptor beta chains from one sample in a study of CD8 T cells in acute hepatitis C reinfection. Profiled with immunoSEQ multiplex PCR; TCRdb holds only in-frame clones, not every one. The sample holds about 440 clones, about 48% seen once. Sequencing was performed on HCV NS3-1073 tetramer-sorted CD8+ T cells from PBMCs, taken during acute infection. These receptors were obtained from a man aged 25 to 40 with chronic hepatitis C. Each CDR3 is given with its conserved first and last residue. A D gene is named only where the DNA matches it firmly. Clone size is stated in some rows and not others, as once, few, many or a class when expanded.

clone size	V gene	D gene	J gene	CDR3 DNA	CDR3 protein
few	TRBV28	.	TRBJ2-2	TGTGCCAGCATCCTTGCGGGGACCGGGGAGCTGTTTTTT	CASILAGTGELFF
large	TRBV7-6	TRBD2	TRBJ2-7	TGTGCCAGCAGTCACGAGCCAGCAGCGGGGGGCGGGGACGAGCAGTACTTC	CASSHEPAAGGGDEQYF
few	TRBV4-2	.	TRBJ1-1	TGTGCCAGCAGCCAAGAAGTAGGGACTGAAGCTTTCTTT	CASSQEVGTEAFF
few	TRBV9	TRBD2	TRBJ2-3	TGTGCCAGCAGCGCCTTCCTAGCGGGAGGTTTCACAGATACGCAGTATTTT	CASSAFLAGGFTDTQYF
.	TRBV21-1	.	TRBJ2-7	TGTGCCAGCAGCAAAGGGCGGGACAGGGCTGAGCAGTACTTC	CASSKGRDRAEQYF
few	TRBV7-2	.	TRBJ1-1	TGTGCCAGCAGCTACCGACAGCCTCCGCCCGATGACACTGAAGCTTTCTTT	CASSYRQPPPDDTEAFF
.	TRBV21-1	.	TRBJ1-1	TGTGCCAGCAGCAAAGGCGGGAGGATCGGCACTGAAGCTTTCTTT	CASSKGGRIGTEAFF
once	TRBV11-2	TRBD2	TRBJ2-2	TGTGCCAGCGGTTTGGAGACTAGCCCTAACACCGGGGAGCTGTTTTTT	CASGLETSPNTGELFF
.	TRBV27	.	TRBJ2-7	TGTGCCAGCAGTTTAAATCCGGCCCTCCCCTACGAGCAGTACTTC	CASSLNPALPYEQYF
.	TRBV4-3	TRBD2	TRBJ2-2	TGCGCCAGCAGTTCTGAACCTAGCGGGGGCTTGAACACCGGGGAGCTGTTTTTT	CASSSEPSGGLNTGELFF
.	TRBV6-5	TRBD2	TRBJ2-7	TGTGCCAGCTCCTTCTCAGCGGGAACCTACGAGCAGTACTTC	CASSFSAGTYEQYF
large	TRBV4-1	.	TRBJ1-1	TGCGCCAGCAGCCAAGAGGGCAGCGGAGGCACTGAAGCTTTCTTT	CASSQEGSGGTEAFF
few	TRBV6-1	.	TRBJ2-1	TGTGCCAGCAGCTTGACAGAATACAATGAGCAGTTCTTC	CASSLTEYNEQFF
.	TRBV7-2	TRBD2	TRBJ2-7	TGTGCCAGCAGCTTAGCTCGATCTAGCGGGGAGCCCTACGAGCAGTACTTC	CASSLARSSGEPYEQYF
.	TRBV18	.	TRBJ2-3	TGTGCCAGCTCACCACTCGGGGCCACTAGCACAGATACGCAGTATTTT	CASSPLGATSTDTQYF
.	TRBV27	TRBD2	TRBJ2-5	TGTGCCAGCAGCCCCGTCCTTAGCGGGGGTTACCAAGAGACCCAGTACTTC	CASSPVLSGGYQETQYF
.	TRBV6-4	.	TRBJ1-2	TGTGCCAGCAGTTACTCGCTCGACAGATTAAACTATGGCTACACCTTC	CASSYSLDRLNYGYTF
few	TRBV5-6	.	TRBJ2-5	TGTGCCAGCAGCGGGCTTGACAACTTTGATCGGGAGACCCAGTACTTC	CASSGLDNFDRETQYF
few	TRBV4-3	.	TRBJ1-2	TGCGCCAGCAGCCAAGCCACAGGGTCCCCGATCTATGGCTACACCTTC	CASSQATGSPIYGYTF
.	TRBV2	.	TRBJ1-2	TGTGCCAGCAGTTACGCCCCCGGGACGCTGGATTATGGCTACACCTTC	CASSYAPGTLDYGYTF
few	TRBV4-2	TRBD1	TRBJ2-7	TGTGCCAGCAGCCAAGAAGGGACAGGGGCGCCGTACGAGCAGTACTTC	CASSQEGTGAPYEQYF
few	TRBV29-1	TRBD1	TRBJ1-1	TGCAGCGTTTTTCGACAGGGGGAACTGGACACTGAAGCTTTCTTT	CSVFRQGELDTEAFF
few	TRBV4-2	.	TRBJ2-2	TGTGCCAGCAGCCAAGAGCCAGGGTCGCCGAACACCGGGGAGCTGTTTTTT	CASSQEPGSPNTGELFF
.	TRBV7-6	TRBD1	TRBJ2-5	TGTGCCAGCAGCCCCGGGACAGGCCAAGAGACCCAGTACTTC	CASSPGTGQETQYF
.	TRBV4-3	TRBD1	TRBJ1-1	TGCGCCAGCAGCCAAGAGCCTTCCGGGACAGGGCTCATGAACACTGAAGCTTTCTTT	CASSQEPSGTGLMNTEAFF
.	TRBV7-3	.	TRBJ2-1	TGTGCCAGCAACTTATTGCCTTCAAGCTCCTACAATGAGCAGTTCTTC	CASNLLPSSSYNEQFF
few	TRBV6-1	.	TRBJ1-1	TGTGCCAGCAGTGACACTCGGAACACTGAAGCTTTCTTT	CASSDTRNTEAFF
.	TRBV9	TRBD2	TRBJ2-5	TGTGCCAGCAGCCTCCCGGCTGTTAGCGGGGGCTATCAAGAGACCCAGTACTTC	CASSLPAVSGGYQETQYF
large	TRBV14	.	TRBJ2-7	TGTGCCAGCAGCCAAGATGGGCAGTACTACGAGCAGTACTTC	CASSQDGQYYEQYF
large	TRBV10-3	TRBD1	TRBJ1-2	TGTGCCATCAGTGGACAGGGGGCTTTTAACTATGGCTACACCTTC	CAISGQGAFNYGYTF
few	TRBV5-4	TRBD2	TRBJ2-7	TGTGCCAGCAGTACTCCCGGGACTAGCGGGGGGCCCTCCTACGAGCAGTACTTC	CASSTPGTSGGPSYEQYF
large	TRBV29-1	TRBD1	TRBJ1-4	TGCAGCGCCGTCAGACAGGGTTTGGATGAAAAACTGTTTTTT	CSAVRQGLDEKLFF
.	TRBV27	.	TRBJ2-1	TGTGCCAGCAGCTTTGCGGGGTACTACAATGAGCAGTTCTTC	CASSFAGYYNEQFF
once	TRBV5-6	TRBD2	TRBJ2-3	TGTGCCAGCAGCATTCGGACTAGCGGGGGATTCACAGATACGCAGTATTTT	CASSIRTSGGFTDTQYF
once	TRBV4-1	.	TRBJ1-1	TGCGCCAGCAGCACAGATACAAACACTGAAGCTTTCTTT	CASSTDTNTEAFF
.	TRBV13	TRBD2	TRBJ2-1	TGTGCCAGCAGCTGGACTAGGGCCTCCTACAATGAGCAGTTCTTC	CASSWTRASYNEQFF
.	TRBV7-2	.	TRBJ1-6	TGTGCCAGCAGCTTAGCGACCCGAATACGCTCCTATAATTCACCCCTCCACTTT	CASSLATRIRSYNSPLHF
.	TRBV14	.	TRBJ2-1	TGTGCCAGCAGCCAAGGGACAGAGACATACAATGAGCAGTTCTTC	CASSQGTETYNEQFF
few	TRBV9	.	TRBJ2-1	TGTGCCAGCAGCGAAGGGGGTAATGAGCAGTTCTTC	CASSEGGNEQFF
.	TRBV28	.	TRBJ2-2	TGTGCCAGCAAAAAGGGGGGAACCGGGGAGCTGTTTTTT	CASKKGGTGELFF
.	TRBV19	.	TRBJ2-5	TGTGCCAGTTCGAACACCTTCCAAGAGACCCAGTACTTC	CASSNTFQETQYF
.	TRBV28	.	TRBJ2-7	TGTGCCAGCAGTTTATTAGCCCAGGCACCTTACGAGCAGTACTTC	CASSLLAQAPYEQYF
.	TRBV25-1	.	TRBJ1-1	TGTGCCAGCAGTGGGGGTCTGGGAATCCAAATGAACACTGAAGCTTTCTTT	CASSGGLGIQMNTEAFF
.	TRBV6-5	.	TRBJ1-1	TGTGCCAGCAGCAACCTAAGGGACACTGAAGCTTTCTTT	CASSNLRDTEAFF
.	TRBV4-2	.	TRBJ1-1	TGTGCCAGCAGCCAATTGGGACAGAACACTGAAGCTTTCTTT	CASSQLGQNTEAFF
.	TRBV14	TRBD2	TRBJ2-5	TGTGCCAGCAGCCAAGCGGAGACTAGCGGGGGGTACCAAGAGACCCAGTACTTC	CASSQAETSGGYQETQYF
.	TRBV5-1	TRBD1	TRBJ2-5	TGCGCCAGCAGCACCTTACCGGGACAGGGAGAAGAGACCCAGTACTTC	CASSTLPGQGEETQYF
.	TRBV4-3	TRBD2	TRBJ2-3	TGCGCCAGCAGCCAAGAACCTTGGCCGGCTAGCGGTGGTGGGGATACGCAGTATTTT	CASSQEPWPASGGGDTQYF
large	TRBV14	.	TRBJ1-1	TGTGCCAGCTCCTCGGGGGCCAACACTGAAGCTTTCTTT	CASSSGANTEAFF
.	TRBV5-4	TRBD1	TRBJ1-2	TGTGCCAGCAGCTTGACAGGGGAGTACTATGGCTACACCTTC	CASSLTGEYYGYTF
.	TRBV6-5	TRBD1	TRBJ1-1	TGTGCCAGCAGTTACCCAGCTAAGACAGGGAAACTTGAAGCTTTCTTT	CASSYPAKTGKLEAFF
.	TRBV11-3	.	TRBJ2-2	TGTGCCAGCAGCTTAGCTGGTACCGGGGAGCTGTTTTTT	CASSLAGTGELFF
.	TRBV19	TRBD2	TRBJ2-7	TGTGCCAGTAGTATAGAAGGTAGCGGGGCCCCCTACGAGCAGTACTTC	CASSIEGSGAPYEQYF
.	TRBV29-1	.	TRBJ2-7	TGCAGCGCCTACTCGGGCTCCTACGAGCAGTACTTC	CSAYSGSYEQYF
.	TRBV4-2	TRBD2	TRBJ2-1	TGTGCCGCTACGGCGGGGGGGATCAACAATGAGCAGTTCTTC	CAATAGGINNEQFF
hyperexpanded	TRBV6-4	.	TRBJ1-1	TGTGCCAGCAGTGACACTCGGAACACTGAAGCTTTCTTT	CASSDTRNTEAFF
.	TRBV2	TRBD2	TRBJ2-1	TGTGCCAGCAGTGAAAGGACTAGCGGGGAACCGAATGAGCAGTTCTTC	CASSERTSGEPNEQFF
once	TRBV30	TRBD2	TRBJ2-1	TGTACCTGCAACCTAGCGGGAGGGTTGAATGAGCAGTTCTTC	CTCNLAGGLNEQFF
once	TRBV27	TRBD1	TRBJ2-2	TGTGCCAGCAGTTCCCGAGGACAGGGGCGACGGGGAGCTGTTTTT	CASSSRGQGRRGAVF
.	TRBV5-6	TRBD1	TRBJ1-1	TGTGCCAGCACTCCGGGACAGGGCACTGAAGCTTTCTTT	CASTPGQGTEAFF